The rows below give T cell receptor beta chains drawn from one sample of a study of blood T cells in healthy people across ages. Via MiXCR, TCRdb re-called the 5' RACE reads, giving one row per CDR3 protein. The sample holds 1,800,000 or so distinct CDR3 sequences; 30% to 40% are singletons and the top ten take under 30%. The sequencing sample was made of blood. Receptors originate from a human donor in good health. CDR3s include the opening cysteine and the closing phenylalanine or tryptophan. The D gene is left open where the match is weak. A clone size is listed for some rows: how often the clone was seen (once, few, many), or a class if it is expanded.

v_call: TRBV27
d_call: TRBD1
clone_size: NA
j_call: TRBJ2-1
cdr3_aa: CASSGQGENEQFF
cdr3_nt: TGTGCCAGCAGCGGACAGGGGGAGAATGAGCAGTTCTTC

v_call: TRBV6-2/TRBV6-3
d_call: NA
clone_size: NA
j_call: TRBJ2-3
cdr3_aa: CASSYNPPGRLDTQYF
cdr3_nt: TGTGCCAGCAGTTACAATCCTCCGGGACGGCTAGATACGCAGTATTTT

v_call: TRBV2
d_call: NA
clone_size: few
j_call: TRBJ2-7
cdr3_aa: CASSETPTVAESYEQYF
cdr3_nt: TGTGCCAGCAGTGAAACCCCCACAGTCGCCGAATCCTACGAGCAGTACTTC

v_call: TRBV7-9
d_call: NA
clone_size: NA
j_call: TRBJ1-1
cdr3_aa: CASSPFGGDTEAFF
cdr3_nt: TGTGCCAGCAGCCCCTTTGGGGGAGACACTGAAGCTTTCTTT

v_call: TRBV7-9
d_call: TRBD1
clone_size: NA
j_call: TRBJ1-2
cdr3_aa: CASSETRDSYNYGYTF
cdr3_nt: TGTGCCAGCAGCGAAACCCGGGACAGCTATAACTATGGCTACACCTTC

v_call: TRBV4-2
d_call: TRBD1
clone_size: few
j_call: TRBJ1-1
cdr3_aa: CASSQDGAGGIEGIEAFF
cdr3_nt: TGTGCCAGCAGCCAAGATGGGGCAGGGGGCATCGAGGGGATTGAAGCTTTCTTT

v_call: TRBV12-3/TRBV12-4
d_call: NA
clone_size: few
j_call: TRBJ2-1
cdr3_aa: CASSLETGSEQFF
cdr3_nt: TGTGCCAGCAGTTTAGAGACAGGATCTGAGCAGTTCTTC

v_call: TRBV6-6
d_call: TRBD1
clone_size: few
j_call: TRBJ2-7
cdr3_aa: CASLGQEVGEQYF
cdr3_nt: TGTGCCAGCCTAGGACAGGAGGTGGGCGAGCAGTACTTC

v_call: TRBV6-5
d_call: TRBD2
clone_size: NA
j_call: TRBJ2-7
cdr3_aa: CASSLTRLAGVYEQYF
cdr3_nt: TGTGCCAGCAGTCTAACGAGACTAGCGGGAGTATACGAGCAGTACTTC

v_call: TRBV12-3/TRBV12-4
d_call: TRBD1
clone_size: NA
j_call: TRBJ2-1
cdr3_aa: CASSLRGTGDNEQFF
cdr3_nt: TGTGCCAGCAGTTTACGGGGGACAGGGGACAATGAGCAGTTCTTC

v_call: TRBV20-1
d_call: NA
clone_size: few
j_call: TRBJ1-5
cdr3_aa: CSAGGKGDQPQHF
cdr3_nt: TGCAGTGCTGGCGGTAAAGGGGACCAGCCCCAGCATTTT

v_call: TRBV6-5
d_call: TRBD1
clone_size: many
j_call: TRBJ1-2
cdr3_aa: CASSPTGTGYTF
cdr3_nt: TGTGCCAGCAGTCCGACAGGGACTGGCTACACCTTC

v_call: TRBV4-2
d_call: NA
clone_size: NA
j_call: TRBJ1-6
cdr3_aa: CASSPKAGTYNSPLHF
cdr3_nt: TGTGCCAGCAGCCCCAAAGCCGGGACCTATAATTCACCCCTCCACTTT

v_call: TRBV20-1
d_call: TRBD1
clone_size: NA
j_call: TRBJ1-5
cdr3_aa: CSASLQGARNQPQHF
cdr3_nt: TGCAGTGCTAGCCTACAGGGGGCCCGCAATCAGCCCCAGCATTTT

v_call: TRBV10-3
d_call: NA
clone_size: many
j_call: TRBJ2-3
cdr3_aa: CAISESQQRITDTQYF
cdr3_nt: TGTGCCATCAGTGAGTCTCAACAGCGGATAACAGATACGCAGTATTTT

v_call: TRBV5-1
d_call: NA
clone_size: few
j_call: TRBJ2-2
cdr3_aa: CASSWRDNTGVLRELFF
cdr3_nt: TGCGCCAGCAGCTGGCGGGATAACACAGGGGTATTGCGGGAGCTGTTTTTT

v_call: TRBV11-2
d_call: NA
clone_size: NA
j_call: TRBJ2-7
cdr3_aa: CASSLGGRYRGRGESYEQYF
cdr3_nt: TGTGCCAGCAGCTTAGGGGGCCGTTATCGGGGCCGAGGCGAATCCTACGAGCAGTACTTC

v_call: TRBV2
d_call: TRBD1
clone_size: few
j_call: TRBJ1-2
cdr3_aa: CASSEALRTGDHYGYTF
cdr3_nt: TGTGCCAGCAGTGAAGCGCTCCGGACAGGGGATCACTATGGCTACACCTTC

v_call: TRBV27
d_call: TRBD1
clone_size: few
j_call: TRBJ2-7
cdr3_aa: CASRTQGASSYEQYF
cdr3_nt: TGTGCCAGCAGAACTCAGGGGGCCTCCTCCTACGAGCAGTACTTC

v_call: TRBV7-2
d_call: NA
clone_size: few
j_call: TRBJ2-2
cdr3_aa: CATRDSPTTGELFF
cdr3_nt: TGTGCTACACGGGACTCTCCGACCACCGGGGAGCTGTTTTTT

v_call: TRBV7-9
d_call: NA
clone_size: NA
j_call: TRBJ2-1
cdr3_aa: CASSLSMWGGRNEQFF
cdr3_nt: TGTGCCAGCAGCTTATCGATGTGGGGGGGCCGGAATGAGCAGTTCTTC

v_call: TRBV4-3
d_call: TRBD1
clone_size: NA
j_call: TRBJ2-3
cdr3_aa: CASSAYRGQGTDTQYF
cdr3_nt: TGCGCCAGCAGCGCATATCGGGGACAGGGCACAGATACGCAGTATTTT

v_call: TRBV12-3/TRBV12-4
d_call: NA
clone_size: few
j_call: TRBJ2-1
cdr3_aa: CTSSTDWKQFF
cdr3_nt: TGTACCAGCAGTACCGACTGGAAGCAGTTCTTC

v_call: TRBV5-1
d_call: NA
clone_size: many
j_call: TRBJ2-6
cdr3_aa: CASSLTASSGANVLTF
cdr3_nt: TGTGCCAGCAGCTTGACAGCAAGCTCTGGGGCCAACGTCCTGACTTTC

v_call: TRBV7-9
d_call: NA
clone_size: NA
j_call: TRBJ2-5
cdr3_aa: CASSLGDNREETQYF
cdr3_nt: TGTGCCAGCAGCTTGGGGGACAACCGAGAAGAGACCCAGTACTTC

v_call: TRBV28
d_call: TRBD1
clone_size: NA
j_call: TRBJ1-6
cdr3_aa: CASTLDPGQGGSPLHF
cdr3_nt: TGTGCCAGCACCTTAGATCCGGGACAGGGAGGTTCACCCCTCCACTTT

v_call: TRBV28
d_call: NA
clone_size: NA
j_call: TRBJ1-1
cdr3_aa: CASKGNRVAFF
cdr3_nt: TGTGCCAGCAAGGGTAACAGGGTAGCTTTCTTT

v_call: TRBV5-1
d_call: NA
clone_size: NA
j_call: TRBJ2-1
cdr3_aa: CASSPKTSSYNEQFF
cdr3_nt: TGCGCCAGCAGCCCAAAGACTAGCTCCTACAATGAGCAGTTCTTC

v_call: TRBV7-2
d_call: TRBD1
clone_size: NA
j_call: TRBJ2-7
cdr3_aa: CASSLGPDRGHYEQYF
cdr3_nt: TGTGCCAGCAGCTTAGGTCCGGACAGGGGACACTACGAGCAGTACTTC

v_call: TRBV7-3
d_call: NA
clone_size: few
j_call: TRBJ1-1
cdr3_aa: CASSPEPGRGTEAFF
cdr3_nt: TGTGCCAGCAGCCCCGAACCCGGGAGGGGCACTGAAGCTTTCTTT

v_call: TRBV4-3
d_call: TRBD1
clone_size: few
j_call: TRBJ1-1
cdr3_aa: CASSQERWQGGTEAFF
cdr3_nt: TGCGCCAGCAGCCAAGAAAGATGGCAGGGGGGCACTGAAGCTTTCTTT

v_call: TRBV15
d_call: NA
clone_size: NA
j_call: TRBJ1-5
cdr3_aa: CATRLQYSNQPQHF
cdr3_nt: TGTGCCACCAGGCTTCAGTATAGCAATCAGCCCCAGCATTTT

v_call: TRBV18
d_call: NA
clone_size: NA
j_call: TRBJ2-7
cdr3_aa: CASSFRDTALSEQYF
cdr3_nt: TGTGCCAGCTCATTCCGGGACACCGCGCTCTCCGAGCAGTACTTC

v_call: TRBV3-1
d_call: TRBD2
clone_size: NA
j_call: TRBJ2-1
cdr3_aa: CASSQGGGGPGNEQFF
cdr3_nt: TGTGCCAGCAGCCAAGGTGGCGGGGGGCCTGGCAATGAGCAGTTCTTC

v_call: TRBV20-1
d_call: NA
clone_size: few
j_call: TRBJ2-5
cdr3_aa: CSASTSGETQYF
cdr3_nt: TGCAGTGCTAGTACTAGTGGAGAGACCCAGTACTTC

v_call: TRBV20-1
d_call: TRBD1
clone_size: NA
j_call: TRBJ2-7
cdr3_aa: CSAGTGEPYEQYF
cdr3_nt: TGCAGTGCCGGGACAGGGGAACCCTACGAGCAGTACTTC

v_call: TRBV20-1
d_call: TRBD1
clone_size: few
j_call: TRBJ2-5
cdr3_aa: CSASAPTGGGETQYF
cdr3_nt: TGCAGTGCTAGCGCCCCAACAGGGGGAGGAGAGACCCAGTACTTC

v_call: TRBV29-1
d_call: NA
clone_size: NA
j_call: TRBJ1-1
cdr3_aa: CSVVGVGIPEAFF
cdr3_nt: TGCAGCGTTGTGGGCGTCGGAATCCCTGAAGCTTTCTTT

v_call: TRBV7-2
d_call: NA
clone_size: once
j_call: TRBJ2-7
cdr3_aa: CASSPRTGRAVSYEQYF
cdr3_nt: TGTGCCAGCAGCCCCCGGACAGGGAGGGCCGTATCCTACGAGCAGTACTTC

v_call: TRBV4-3
d_call: NA
clone_size: NA
j_call: TRBJ1-6
cdr3_aa: CASSQVFVWASPLHF
cdr3_nt: TGCGCCAGCAGCCAAGTTTTCGTCTGGGCTTCACCCCTCCACTTT

v_call: TRBV29-1
d_call: NA
clone_size: NA
j_call: TRBJ2-3
cdr3_aa: CSAQGHQETQYF
cdr3_nt: TGCAGCGCACAGGGCCACCAAGAGACCCAGTATTTT

v_call: TRBV6-2/TRBV6-3
d_call: NA
clone_size: NA
j_call: TRBJ2-1
cdr3_aa: CASSSRALEQFF
cdr3_nt: TGTGCCAGCAGTAGCAGGGCCCTCGAGCAGTTCTTC

v_call: TRBV4-1
d_call: NA
clone_size: NA
j_call: TRBJ2-2
cdr3_aa: CASSPGPNTGELFF
cdr3_nt: TGCGCCAGCAGCCCGGGACCGAACACCGGGGAGCTGTTTTTT

v_call: TRBV7-2
d_call: NA
clone_size: NA
j_call: TRBJ2-1
cdr3_aa: CASRTGESSYNEQFF
cdr3_nt: TGTGCCAGCAGGACGGGGGAGAGCTCCTACAATGAGCAGTTCTTC

v_call: TRBV13
d_call: NA
clone_size: NA
j_call: TRBJ1-1
cdr3_aa: CASSLGRAQLNTEAFF
cdr3_nt: TGTGCCAGCAGTCTTGGAAGAGCTCAGCTCAACACTGAAGCTTTCTTT

v_call: TRBV7-2
d_call: NA
clone_size: few
j_call: TRBJ1-1
cdr3_aa: CASSQGRWETEAFF
cdr3_nt: TGTGCCAGCAGCCAGGGGAGATGGGAAACTGAAGCTTTCTTT

v_call: TRBV10-3
d_call: TRBD1
clone_size: NA
j_call: TRBJ2-7
cdr3_aa: CATTTGSSYEQYF
cdr3_nt: TGTGCCACGACGACAGGGAGCTCCTACGAGCAGTACTTC

v_call: TRBV2
d_call: NA
clone_size: NA
j_call: TRBJ2-7
cdr3_aa: CASSPGDNSYDQYF
cdr3_nt: TGTGCCAGCAGTCCGGGGGACAACTCCTACGATCAGTACTTC

v_call: TRBV10-3
d_call: TRBD1
clone_size: NA
j_call: TRBJ1-2
cdr3_aa: CALQGNYGYTF
cdr3_nt: TGTGCCTTACAGGGGAACTATGGCTACACCTTC

v_call: TRBV7-9
d_call: NA
clone_size: NA
j_call: TRBJ1-1
cdr3_aa: CASGQIMNTEAFF
cdr3_nt: TGTGCCAGCGGACAGATCATGAACACTGAAGCTTTCTTT

v_call: TRBV6-4
d_call: NA
clone_size: NA
j_call: TRBJ2-1
cdr3_aa: CASSRRVGDEQFF
cdr3_nt: TGTGCCAGCAGTAGACGCGTGGGGGATGAGCAGTTCTTC

v_call: TRBV10-3
d_call: NA
clone_size: few
j_call: TRBJ2-3
cdr3_aa: CAISQTPRDRSDTQYF
cdr3_nt: TGTGCCATCAGCCAGACCCCTCGCGACAGGTCAGATACGCAGTATTTT